These 5 T cell receptor beta chains came from one sample sequenced in a study of T cells after yellow fever vaccination. TCRdb passed the 5' RACE reads through MiXCR, listing each CDR3 protein once. The table has about 63,000 distinct CDR3 sequences, around 7.4% seen once. The material was CD8+ T cells sorted from PBMCs, obtained 15 days after the yellow fever booster vaccination. These receptors came from a man younger than 45 who received the YFV17D yellow fever vaccine.

In the case of this clonotype: Being one base from a much bigger clone, this may be a read error. The chain recombines TRBV28 with TRBJ2-3, with 7 bases aligning to TRBD1. The CDR3 is made up of 15 amino acids. CDR1 and CDR2 (germline): MDHEN, SYDVKM. The trim removed 3 bases at V and 1 base at J, leaving 4 bases unmatched. The CDR3 DNA reads TGTGCCAGCAGTTTCGAGGGGGCGCGCACAGATACGCAGTATTTT. Its protein is CASSFEGARTDTQYF. The full variable domain, rest sourced from reference TRBV28 and TRBJ2-3, is DVKVTQSSRYLVKRTGEKVFLECVQDMDHENMFWYRQDPGLGLRLIYFSYDVKMKEKGDIPEGYSVSREKKERFSLILESASTNQTSMYLCASSFEGARTDTQYFGPGTRLTVL.

This clonotype was counted at least ten times. This rearrangement joins TRBV10-3 to TRBJ2-2; D tentatively reads TRBD1 or TRBD2 (5 bases each). The CDR3 contains 16 residues. Deletions cut 5 bases from V and 6 bases from J, with 19 bases between. Per the germline V gene, CDR1 is ENHRY and CDR2 is SYGVKD. The CDR3 nucleotides read TGTGCCATCAGTCCAGATTCCGGGACGCAGGCCGGGGAGCTGTTTTTT. Translating it yields CAISPDSGTQAGELFF.

Only a few counts were recorded for this clonotype. The chain couples TRBV7-2 to TRBJ1-1, with D possibly TRBD1 on 6 matching bases. Germline CDR1 is SGHTA and CDR2 is FQGNSA. Between the trimmed V and J ends, which lost 3 bases and 1 base, there was a span of 12 bases. This CDR3 has 15 residues. Written as DNA, the CDR3 is TGTGCCAGCAGCTTCAGGGGCGGGGGGAACACTGAAGCTTTCTTT. Translated, it gives CASSFRGGGNTEAFF.

This clonotype came up many times. The chain combines TRBV9 with TRBJ2-7; TRBD2 matches at 7 bases. The CDR3 is made up of 14 amino acids. V lost 7 bases and J lost 2; bases outside the gene matches: 9. CDR1 and CDR2 (germline): SGDLS, YYNGEE. The CDR3 nucleotides are TGTGCCAGCGGCCCTTCGGGACTACCCTACGAGCAGTACTTC. Amino acid sequence: CASGPSGLPYEQYF.

This clonotype has a count of ten or more. The chain has TRBV29-1 and TRBJ1-5; possibly TRBD1 for D (6 bases). The germline CDR1 and CDR2 sequences are SQVTM and ANQGSEA. The CDR3 spans 14 residues. V shed 6 bases and J shed 3 bases, with 15 bases lying between them. CDR3 residues: CSVRGGAANQPQHF. Written as DNA, the CDR3 is TGCAGCGTCCGAGGGGGGGCCGCCAATCAGCCCCAGCATTTT.